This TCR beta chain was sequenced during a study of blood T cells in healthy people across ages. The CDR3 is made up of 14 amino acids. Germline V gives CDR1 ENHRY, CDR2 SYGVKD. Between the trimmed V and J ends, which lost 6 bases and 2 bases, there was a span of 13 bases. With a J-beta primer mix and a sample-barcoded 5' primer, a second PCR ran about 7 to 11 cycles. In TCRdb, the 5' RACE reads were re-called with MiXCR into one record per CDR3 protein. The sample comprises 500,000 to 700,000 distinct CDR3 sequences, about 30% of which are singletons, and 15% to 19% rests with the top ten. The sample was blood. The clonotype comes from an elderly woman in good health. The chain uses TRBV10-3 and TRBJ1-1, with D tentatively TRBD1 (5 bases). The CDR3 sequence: CAIRFDRINTEAFF. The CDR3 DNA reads TGTGCCATCAGGTTTGACAGAATTAACACTGAAGCTTTCTTT.